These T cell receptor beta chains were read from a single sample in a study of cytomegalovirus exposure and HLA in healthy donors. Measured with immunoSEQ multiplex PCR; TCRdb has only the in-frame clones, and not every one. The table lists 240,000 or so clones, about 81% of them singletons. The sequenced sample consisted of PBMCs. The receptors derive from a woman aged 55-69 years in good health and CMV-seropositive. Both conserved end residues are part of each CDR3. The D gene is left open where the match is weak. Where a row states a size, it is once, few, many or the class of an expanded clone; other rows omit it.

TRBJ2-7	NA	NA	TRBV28	CASSIVLYEQYF	TGTGCCAGCAGTATAGTTTTGTACGAGCAGTACTTC
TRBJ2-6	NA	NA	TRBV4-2	CASSQSRANVLTF	TGTGCCAGCAGCCAATCCAGAGCCAACGTCCTGACTTTC
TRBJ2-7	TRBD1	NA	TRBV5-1	CASSLGTGSGEQYF	TGCGCCAGCAGCCTTGGGACAGGCTCGGGGGAGCAGTACTTC
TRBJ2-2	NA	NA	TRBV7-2	CASSARGIGVTGELFF	TGTGCCAGCAGCGCTAGGGGCATTGGAGTCACCGGGGAGCTGTTTTTT
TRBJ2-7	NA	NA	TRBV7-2	CASSLEGAGIHEQYF	TGTGCCAGCAGCTTAGAGGGCGCAGGGATCCACGAGCAGTACTTC
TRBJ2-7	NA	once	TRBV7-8	CASSLGLASYEQYF	TGTGCCAGCAGCTTAGGGCTAGCATCCTACGAGCAGTACTTC
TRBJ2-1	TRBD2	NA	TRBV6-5	CASTPGLAGGWEQFF	TGTGCCAGCACCCCCGGACTAGCGGGAGGGTGGGAGCAGTTCTTC
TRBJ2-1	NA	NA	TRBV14	CASSQDRGLNEQFF	TGTGCCAGCAGCCAAGATCGGGGACTCAATGAGCAGTTCTTC
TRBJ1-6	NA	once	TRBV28	CASRRDSGGVYNSPLHF	TGTGCCAGCAGACGCGACAGCGGGGGCGTGTATAATTCACCCCTCCACTTT
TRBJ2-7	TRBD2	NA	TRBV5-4	CASRTSGSFEQYF	TGTGCCAGCAGAACTAGCGGGAGCTTCGAGCAGTACTTC
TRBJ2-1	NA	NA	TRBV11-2	CASTLQGRISYNEQFF	TGTGCCAGCACCCTCCAAGGGAGAATCTCCTACAATGAGCAGTTCTTC
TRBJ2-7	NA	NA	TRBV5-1	CASSLQGGSYEQYF	TGCGCCAGCAGCTTACAGGGTGGCTCCTACGAGCAGTACTTC
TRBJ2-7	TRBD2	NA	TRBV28	CASSFRQTSASYEQYF	TGTGCCAGCAGTTTCCGCCAGACTAGCGCCAGCTACGAGCAGTACTTC
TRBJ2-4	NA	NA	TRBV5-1	CASSLGRSPENIQYF	TGCGCCAGCAGCTTGGGCCGGAGTCCCGAAAACATTCAGTACTTC
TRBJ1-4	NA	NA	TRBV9	CASSVGPPQGTNEKLFF	TGTGCCAGCAGCGTAGGCCCCCCCCAGGGGACTAATGAAAAACTGTTTTTT
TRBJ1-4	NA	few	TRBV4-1	CASSQDRLQFNEKLFF	TGCGCCAGCAGCCAAGATAGGCTACAGTTCAATGAAAAACTGTTTTTT
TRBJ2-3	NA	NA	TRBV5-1	CASSLTSRADTQYF	TGCGCCAGCAGCTTGACTAGCCGAGCAGATACGCAGTATTTT
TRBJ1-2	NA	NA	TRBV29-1	CSVEEQARGYTF	TGCAGCGTTGAAGAGCAGGCCCGTGGGTACACCTTC
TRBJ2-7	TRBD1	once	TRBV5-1	CASSLAPPTWDSSYEQYF	TGCGCCAGCAGCTTGGCACCCCCCACCTGGGACAGCTCCTACGAGCAGTACTTC
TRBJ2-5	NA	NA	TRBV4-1	CASSQDRFGPKETQYF	TGCGCCAGCAGCCAAGATCGTTTTGGGCCGAAAGAGACCCAGTACTTC
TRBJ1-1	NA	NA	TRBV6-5	CASSYSSGRQTEAFF	TGTGCCAGCAGTTACTCGAGTGGTCGTCAAACTGAAGCTTTCTTT
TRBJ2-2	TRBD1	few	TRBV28	CASSWTGGITGELFF	TGTGCCAGCTCATGGACAGGCGGCATCACCGGGGAGCTGTTTTTT
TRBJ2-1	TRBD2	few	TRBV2	CASRVAGGLYNEQFF	TGTGCCAGCAGAGTAGCGGGAGGCCTCTACAATGAGCAGTTCTTC
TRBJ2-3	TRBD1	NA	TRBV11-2	CASSLVPTGGVGTQYF	TGTGCCAGCAGCTTAGTTCCGACAGGGGGCGTAGGTACGCAGTATTTT
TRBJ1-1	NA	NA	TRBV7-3	CASSPQVVTEAFF	TGTGCCAGCAGCCCACAGGTCGTCACTGAAGCTTTCTTT
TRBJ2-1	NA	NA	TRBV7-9	CASSSQGIEQFF	TGTGCCAGCAGCTCTCAGGGCATAGAGCAGTTCTTC
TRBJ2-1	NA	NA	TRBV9	CASSGGGGAYNEQFF	TGTGCCAGCAGCGGTGGGGGGGGCGCCTACAATGAGCAGTTCTTC
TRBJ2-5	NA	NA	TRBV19	CASSMTGVRETQYF	TGTGCCAGTAGTATGACGGGAGTCCGGGAGACCCAGTACTTC
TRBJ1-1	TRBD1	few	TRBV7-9	CASSSGQGDTEAFF	TGTGCCAGCAGCTCAGGACAGGGGGACACTGAAGCTTTCTTT
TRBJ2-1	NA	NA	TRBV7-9	CASSLVSAWRHEQFF	TGTGCCAGCAGCTTAGTTTCAGCGTGGAGGCATGAGCAGTTCTTC
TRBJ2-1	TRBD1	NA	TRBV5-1	CASSLATGGAVGEQFF	TGCGCCAGCAGCTTGGCCACAGGGGGCGCGGTTGGTGAGCAGTTCTTC
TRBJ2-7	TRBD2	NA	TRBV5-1	CASSSAGGWEQYF	TGCGCCAGCAGCTCAGCGGGAGGATGGGAGCAGTACTTC
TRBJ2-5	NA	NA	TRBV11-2	CASMLAGQETQYF	TGTGCCAGCATGTTGGCGGGGCAAGAGACCCAGTACTTC
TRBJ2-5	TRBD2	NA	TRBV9	CASSGTSGSETQYF	TGTGCCAGCAGCGGTACTAGCGGGAGTGAGACCCAGTACTTC
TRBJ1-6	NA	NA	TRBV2	CASSPQGEGSPLHF	TGTGCCAGCAGCCCCCAAGGGGAGGGGTCACCCCTCCACTTT
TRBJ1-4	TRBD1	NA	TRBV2	CASSETGVTNEKLFF	TGTGCCAGCAGTGAAACAGGGGTAACTAATGAAAAACTGTTTTTT
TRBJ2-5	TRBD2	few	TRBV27	CASSLRIGGQETQYF	TGTGCCAGCAGTCTCCGAATCGGGGGGCAAGAGACCCAGTACTTC
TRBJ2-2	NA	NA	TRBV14	CASSRETNTGELSF	TGTGCCAGCAGCCGTGAGACTAACACCGGGGAGCTGTCTTTT
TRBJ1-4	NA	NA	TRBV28	CASSRGGLETGLFF	TGTGCCAGCAGTAGGGGGGGACTTGAGACGGGACTGTTTTTT
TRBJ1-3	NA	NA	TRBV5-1	CASRRDSSGNTIYF	TGCGCCAGCAGGAGGGACTCCTCTGGAAACACCATATATTTT
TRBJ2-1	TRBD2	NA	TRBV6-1	CASNPSGGSYNEQFF	TGTGCCAGCAACCCTAGCGGGGGCTCCTACAATGAGCAGTTCTTC
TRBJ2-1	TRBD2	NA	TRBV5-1	CASSPPLLAGGYNEQFF	TGCGCCAGCAGCCCGCCCTTACTAGCGGGAGGGTACAATGAGCAGTTCTTC
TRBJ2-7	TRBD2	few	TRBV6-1	CASSVRGGSYEQYF	TGTGCCAGCAGTGTGCGGGGAGGGAGCTACGAGCAGTACTTC
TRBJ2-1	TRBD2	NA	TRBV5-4	CASSLDQTSGRLQFF	TGTGCCAGCAGCTTGGATCAGACTAGCGGGAGATTGCAGTTCTTC
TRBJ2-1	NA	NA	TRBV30	CAWSVLAGQFF	TGTGCCTGGAGTGTACTAGCTGGGCAGTTCTTC
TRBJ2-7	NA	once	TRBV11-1	CASSLGLAYEQYF	TGTGCCAGCAGCTTAGGGTTAGCCTACGAGCAGTACTTC
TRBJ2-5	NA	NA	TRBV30	CAWSFQETQYF	TGTGCCTGGAGCTTTCAAGAGACCCAGTACTTC
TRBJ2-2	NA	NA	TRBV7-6	CASSLAGSTGELFF	TGTGCCAGCAGCTTGGCAGGGTCCACCGGGGAGCTGTTTTTT